A selection of T cell receptor beta chains follows, all from one sample in a study of metastatic and nonmetastatic thyroid tumors. TCRdb re-clonotyped the PCR reads via MiXCR. The sample has about 7,000 clones; roughly 37% are singletons. The sequencing input was tumor tissue. The receptors shown here come from a female donor with papillary thyroid cancer or a benign thyroid nodule (not recorded which). Some clones in this sample may be carry-over from other donors' samples. The CDR3 runs from the conserved cysteine through the conserved F or W. The order of the fields is J gene, D gene, V gene, clone size, CDR3 DNA, CDR3 protein. The D gene is left open where the match is weak. The size of a clone is reported for some rows only, either as once, few or many, or as a class for expanded clones.

J gene: TRBJ2-7
D gene: NA
V gene: TRBV11-1
clone size: NA
CDR3 DNA: TGTGCCAGCATCAGGTACGAGCAGTACTTC
CDR3 protein: CASIRYEQYF

J gene: TRBJ2-3
D gene: NA
V gene: TRBV6-1
clone size: few
CDR3 DNA: TGTGCCAGCAGTGGATACGATGGAACAGATACGCAGTATTTT
CDR3 protein: CASSGYDGTDTQYF

J gene: TRBJ1-1
D gene: NA
V gene: TRBV6-6
clone size: few
CDR3 DNA: TGTGCCAGCAGTTACACACTGGTGTTGGTGAACACTGAAGCTTTCTTT
CDR3 protein: CASSYTLVLVNTEAFF

J gene: TRBJ2-7
D gene: NA
V gene: TRBV5-4
clone size: NA
CDR3 DNA: TGTGCCAGCAGACCCGGGACCGATTCCTACGATCAGTACTTC
CDR3 protein: CASRPGTDSYDQYF

J gene: TRBJ2-1
D gene: NA
V gene: TRBV29-1
clone size: few
CDR3 DNA: TGCAGCGTTACCCGGATCGGGAATGAGCAGTTCTTC
CDR3 protein: CSVTRIGNEQFF

J gene: TRBJ2-5
D gene: TRBD2
V gene: TRBV3-1
clone size: NA
CDR3 DNA: TGTGCCAGCAGCAGTGGGACTAGCGGGACCTGGCTACAAGAGACCCAGTACTTC
CDR3 protein: CASSSGTSGTWLQETQYF

J gene: TRBJ2-5
D gene: NA
V gene: TRBV4-1
clone size: NA
CDR3 DNA: TGCGCCAGCAGCCAAGTATCGGGCACCCAGTACTTC
CDR3 protein: CASSQVSGTQYF

J gene: TRBJ2-7
D gene: NA
V gene: TRBV12-3/TRBV12-4
clone size: medium-sized
CDR3 DNA: TGTGCCAGCAATCGAGGGGGGTTGAGCGAGCAGTACTTC
CDR3 protein: CASNRGGLSEQYF

J gene: TRBJ1-1
D gene: NA
V gene: TRBV19
clone size: few
CDR3 DNA: TGTGCCAGTAGTTCAATTGGGGGAATTGAAGCTTTCTTT
CDR3 protein: CASSSIGGIEAFF

J gene: TRBJ1-1
D gene: NA
V gene: TRBV7-8
clone size: NA
CDR3 DNA: TGTGCCAGCAGCTCTACTACTGGGGGAACTGAAGCTTTCTTT
CDR3 protein: CASSSTTGGTEAFF

J gene: TRBJ1-5
D gene: NA
V gene: TRBV2
clone size: few
CDR3 DNA: TGTGCCAGCAGTGTATTGGAGGGTCAGCCCCAGCATTTT
CDR3 protein: CASSVLEGQPQHF

J gene: TRBJ2-1
D gene: NA
V gene: TRBV12-3/TRBV12-4
clone size: NA
CDR3 DNA: TGTGCCAGCAGTTACTCTTACCAAACCAATGAGCAGTTCTTC
CDR3 protein: CASSYSYQTNEQFF

J gene: TRBJ2-7
D gene: NA
V gene: TRBV10-3
clone size: few
CDR3 DNA: TGTGCCATCAGTGCAGGAGACAGTTCCTACGAGCAGTACTTC
CDR3 protein: CAISAGDSSYEQYF

J gene: TRBJ2-1
D gene: NA
V gene: TRBV18
clone size: NA
CDR3 DNA: TGTGCCAGCTCAGCGGTGTACAATGAGCAGTTCTTC
CDR3 protein: CASSAVYNEQFF

J gene: TRBJ2-5
D gene: NA
V gene: TRBV7-2
clone size: medium-sized
CDR3 DNA: TGTGCCAGCAGCTTATCGGTACAAGAGACCCAGTACTTC
CDR3 protein: CASSLSVQETQYF

J gene: TRBJ2-7
D gene: NA
V gene: TRBV28
clone size: few
CDR3 DNA: TGTGCCAGCAGTTTAGGTTCGCGGATAACCTACGAGCAGTACTTC
CDR3 protein: CASSLGSRITYEQYF

J gene: TRBJ1-5
D gene: NA
V gene: TRBV7-6
clone size: NA
CDR3 DNA: TGTGCCAGCAGCTTAGAGGGTCCATATGCTGGTCAGCCCCAGCATTTT
CDR3 protein: CASSLEGPYAGQPQHF

J gene: TRBJ1-4
D gene: TRBD1
V gene: TRBV28
clone size: NA
CDR3 DNA: TGTGCCAGCAGTTTAGGACAGGTTGAAAAACTGTTCTTT
CDR3 protein: CASSLGQVEKLFF

J gene: TRBJ2-5
D gene: NA
V gene: TRBV7-8
clone size: NA
CDR3 DNA: TGTGCCAGCAGCTTATTTGTTGAAGAGACCCAGTACTTC
CDR3 protein: CASSLFVEETQYF

J gene: TRBJ1-1
D gene: TRBD1
V gene: TRBV5-1
clone size: NA
CDR3 DNA: TGCGCCAGCAGCCCGGGGACAGTCTCCGAATTCGGGGTTGAAGCTTTCTTT
CDR3 protein: CASSPGTVSEFGVEAFF

J gene: TRBJ2-7
D gene: TRBD2
V gene: TRBV30
clone size: NA
CDR3 DNA: TGTGCCTTCACCGGGACTAGCTTCTACGAGCAGTACTTC
CDR3 protein: CAFTGTSFYEQYF

J gene: TRBJ2-1
D gene: TRBD2
V gene: TRBV28
clone size: medium-sized
CDR3 DNA: TGTGCCAGCAGTGCATATCTAGCGGAATCCTACAATGAGCAGTTCTTC
CDR3 protein: CASSAYLAESYNEQFF

J gene: TRBJ1-2
D gene: TRBD1
V gene: TRBV18
clone size: few
CDR3 DNA: TGTGCCAGCTCACCACTCGACGAGACAGGGGGCTATGGCTACACCTTC
CDR3 protein: CASSPLDETGGYGYTF

J gene: TRBJ2-2
D gene: NA
V gene: TRBV2
clone size: NA
CDR3 DNA: TGTGCCAGCAGGTTACAGGGGAACACCGGGGAGCTGTTTTTT
CDR3 protein: CASRLQGNTGELFF

J gene: TRBJ1-5
D gene: NA
V gene: TRBV28
clone size: NA
CDR3 DNA: TGTGCCAGCAGTTTAGGAGGCACTCAGGGGAACAATCAGCCCCAGCATTTT
CDR3 protein: CASSLGGTQGNNQPQHF

J gene: TRBJ1-1
D gene: NA
V gene: TRBV27
clone size: few
CDR3 DNA: TGTGCCAGCAGTTTACTCGGCAGGGCTGAAGCTTTCTTT
CDR3 protein: CASSLLGRAEAFF

J gene: TRBJ2-5
D gene: NA
V gene: TRBV6-2/TRBV6-3
clone size: NA
CDR3 DNA: TGTGCCAGCAGTTCTTTCGGAGGGGCGAAGCCCCAGTACTTC
CDR3 protein: CASSSFGGAKPQYF

J gene: TRBJ2-7
D gene: NA
V gene: TRBV5-1
clone size: NA
CDR3 DNA: TGCGCCAGCAGCTTGGGCAGTAGCAACGAGCAGTACTTC
CDR3 protein: CASSLGSSNEQYF

J gene: TRBJ2-7
D gene: TRBD2
V gene: TRBV7-2
clone size: NA
CDR3 DNA: TGTGCCAGCACCCCCGGGACTAGGACCTACGAGCAGTACTTC
CDR3 protein: CASTPGTRTYEQYF

J gene: TRBJ1-4
D gene: NA
V gene: TRBV7-2
clone size: many
CDR3 DNA: TGTGCCAGCAGCCCCCGAACTAATGAAAAACTGTTTTTT
CDR3 protein: CASSPRTNEKLFF

J gene: TRBJ1-2
D gene: TRBD1
V gene: TRBV5-1
clone size: large
CDR3 DNA: TGCGCCAGCAGCTATGACAGGGGCAGCTATGGCTACACCTTC
CDR3 protein: CASSYDRGSYGYTF

J gene: TRBJ1-1
D gene: NA
V gene: TRBV19
clone size: few
CDR3 DNA: TGTGCCAGTAGTCGACGTATGAACACTGAAGCTTTCTTT
CDR3 protein: CASSRRMNTEAFF

J gene: TRBJ1-5
D gene: NA
V gene: TRBV15
clone size: medium-sized
CDR3 DNA: TGTGCCACCAGCACCCGTCGACAGCCCCAGCATTTT
CDR3 protein: CATSTRRQPQHF

J gene: TRBJ2-1
D gene: TRBD2
V gene: TRBV12-3/TRBV12-4
clone size: medium-sized
CDR3 DNA: TGTGCCAGCAGTCTAGGCGGGGGGACTCGCAATGAGCAGTTCTTC
CDR3 protein: CASSLGGGTRNEQFF

J gene: TRBJ2-7
D gene: TRBD2
V gene: TRBV5-1
clone size: NA
CDR3 DNA: TGCGCCAGCATAGGACTAGCGGGAGGAAATGAGCAGTACTTC
CDR3 protein: CASIGLAGGNEQYF

J gene: TRBJ1-2
D gene: NA
V gene: TRBV19
clone size: few
CDR3 DNA: TGTGCCAGTAGTACAGGCGTAAACTATGGCTACACCTTC
CDR3 protein: CASSTGVNYGYTF